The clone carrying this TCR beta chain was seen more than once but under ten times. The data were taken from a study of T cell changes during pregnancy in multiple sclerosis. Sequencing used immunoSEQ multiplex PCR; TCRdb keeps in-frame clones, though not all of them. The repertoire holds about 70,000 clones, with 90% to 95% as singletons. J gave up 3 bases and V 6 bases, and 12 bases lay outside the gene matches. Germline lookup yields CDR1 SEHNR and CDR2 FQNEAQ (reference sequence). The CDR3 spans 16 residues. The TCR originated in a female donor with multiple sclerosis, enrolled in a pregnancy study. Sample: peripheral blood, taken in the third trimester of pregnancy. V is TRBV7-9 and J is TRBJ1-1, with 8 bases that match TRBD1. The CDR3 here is CASRHREDREDTEAFF. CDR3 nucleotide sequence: TGTGCCAGCAGGCACCGAGAGGACAGGGAGGACACTGAAGCTTTCTTT.